This T cell receptor beta chain emerged from a study of CXCR3 chemokines and chemotherapy response in bladder cancer. TCRdb re-derived calls from the PCR reads in MiXCR, one entry per CDR3 protein. The table shows about 13,000 distinct CDR3 sequences, with around an eighth occurring only once. This clonotype was detected ten times or more. This CDR3 is built from 11 residues. Germline V CDR1 and CDR2: SGHDT, YYEEEE. V was pared by 5 bases and J by 1 base, with 2 bases between. The sequence came from a human donor with bladder cancer that did not respond to neoadjuvant chemotherapy. The specimen was collected from a patient whose treatment included neoadjuvant chemotherapy. The chain employs TRBV5-6 and TRBJ2-3; no reliable D call. CDR3 sequence reads: CASRRTDTQYF. The CDR3 nucleotides read TGTGCCAGCAGACGCACAGATACGCAGTATTTT.